Listed below are T cell receptor beta chains from one sample, sequenced in a study of CD8 T cells in ankylosing spondylitis. Each CDR3 protein gets one entry after TCRdb re-called the 5' RACE reads with MiXCR. The top ten hold approximately 4% of the sample, which has 500,000 to 650,000 distinct CDR3 sequences, 5.3% seen once. Sequenced material: blood, either unsorted or a sorted T cell fraction (not recorded which). The receptor source for this set is a male donor with ankylosing spondylitis. The CDR3 runs from the conserved cysteine through the conserved F or W. A D gene is named only where the DNA matches it firmly. A row's size may be missing; if present it is once, few, many or a size class.

>many|TRBV6-2/TRBV6-3|TRBJ1-2|NA
TGTGCCAGCAGTCCAGGGTACCTGTATGGCTACACCTTC
CASSPGYLYGYTF
>NA|TRBV6-1|TRBJ1-4|TRBD1
TGTGCCAGCAGCATAACAGGGGCGGGTGGAAAACTGTTTTTT
CASSITGAGGKLFF
>many|TRBV4-2|TRBJ2-2|NA
TGTGCCAGCGGCGTGCGCGACCAAGCGAACACCGGGGAGCTGTTTTTT
CASGVRDQANTGELFF
>many|TRBV12-3/TRBV12-4|TRBJ1-3|TRBD1
TGTGCCAGCAGTTTAAAGGGGGCAAGGTTTGGAAACACCATATATTTT
CASSLKGARFGNTIYF
>few|TRBV6-2/TRBV6-3|TRBJ1-5|NA
TGTGCCAGCAGTTACTCATCGGGCCCCCAGCATTTT
CASSYSSGPQHF
>many|TRBV12-3/TRBV12-4|TRBJ2-1|NA
TGTGCCAGCACCCGAGTTAATGAGCAGTTCTTC
CASTRVNEQFF
>NA|TRBV19|TRBJ1-5|NA
TGTGCCAGTAGACGAGGCGGGGAAGAGGCCCAGCATTTT
CASRRGGEEAQHF
>many|TRBV20-1|TRBJ1-1|NA
TGCAGTGCTAGCCCGGTTAAGGGGACTGAAGCTTTCTTT
CSASPVKGTEAFF
>many|TRBV7-9|TRBJ2-3|NA
TGTGCCAGCAGTTCGGACTTGGGGGCAGATACGCAGTATTTT
CASSSDLGADTQYF
>few|TRBV10-3|TRBJ2-1|NA
TGTGCCATCAGGGAGCCTGAAACATCGGGAGAGCAGTTCTTC
CAIREPETSGEQFF
>many|TRBV6-5|TRBJ2-7|NA
TGTGCCAGCAGTTACGGTGGAGGCTCCTACGAGCAGTACTTC
CASSYGGGSYEQYF
>few|TRBV12-3/TRBV12-4|TRBJ1-2|NA
TGTGCCAGCAGTCGACAGCCCCCCTGGGGCTACACCTTC
CASSRQPPWGYTF
>few|TRBV18|TRBJ2-7|TRBD1
TGTGCCAGCTCCCAACAGGGGGCCTCCTACGAGCAGTACTTC
CASSQQGASYEQYF
>many|TRBV20-1|TRBJ2-1|TRBD2
TGCAGTGCTACGGCTAGCGGGACGTCTGAGCAGTTCTTC
CSATASGTSEQFF
>few|TRBV12-3/TRBV12-4|TRBJ1-1|TRBD1
TGTGCCAGCAGTCTAAGGACAGGGGGGAACACTGAAGCTTTCTTT
CASSLRTGGNTEAFF
>many|TRBV29-1|TRBJ1-4|NA
TGCAGCGTTAAGGGGCCAACTAATGAAAAACTGTTTTTT
CSVKGPTNEKLFF
>many|TRBV7-9|TRBJ2-1|TRBD2
TGTGCCAGCAGCCCCGGGACTAGCGGAGGGGGCAATGAGCAGTTCTTC
CASSPGTSGGGNEQFF
>many|TRBV28|TRBJ2-2|NA
TGTGCCAGCAGTTTATCGGGGGGCCCAAACACCGGGGAGCTGTTTTTT
CASSLSGGPNTGELFF
>many|TRBV7-6|TRBJ1-2|TRBD1
TGTGCCAGCAGCCGTGGCGGGACAGTAAACTATGGCTACACCTTC
CASSRGGTVNYGYTF
>many|TRBV5-1|TRBJ2-5|NA
TGCGCCAGCACTTACAGGGGAGGAGAGACCCAGTACTTC
CASTYRGGETQYF
>NA|TRBV7-9|TRBJ2-1|NA
TGTGCCAGCAGCTTAAGGGACCCAAGCCCCTACAATGAGCAGTTCTTC
CASSLRDPSPYNEQFF
>many|TRBV7-2|TRBJ2-7|NA
TGTGCCAGCAGCTCGATCGAGAAATACGAGCAGTACTTC
CASSSIEKYEQYF
>many|TRBV6-1|TRBJ2-7|NA
TGTGCCAGCATTCGATCCGGGACTCGAGATTACGAGCAGTACTTC
CASIRSGTRDYEQYF
>many|TRBV7-9|TRBJ1-1|NA
TGTGCCAGCAGCCTAACTGAGGGGACTGAAGCTTTCTTT
CASSLTEGTEAFF
>many|TRBV20-1|TRBJ1-2|TRBD1
TGCAGTGCTAGAGATCCAAGGGGGCGCGGAGGCTACACCTTC
CSARDPRGRGGYTF
>many|TRBV6-1|TRBJ1-5|NA
TGTGCCAGCAGTGTACAGGCTGATCAGCCCCAGCATTTT
CASSVQADQPQHF
>NA|TRBV5-1|TRBJ2-1|TRBD2
TGCGCCAGCAGCTTACTAGCGGGGAACGAAAATGAGCAGTTCTTC
CASSLLAGNENEQFF
>many|TRBV28|TRBJ1-2|NA
TGTGCCAGCAGCGGGGCGACCCACACTAACTATGGCTACACCTTC
CASSGATHTNYGYTF
>NA|TRBV28|TRBJ2-3|TRBD2
TGTGCCAGCAGTCTTCATAGCGGGGGGCCTGCAGGAGATACGCAGTATTTT
CASSLHSGGPAGDTQYF
>few|TRBV19|TRBJ2-7|NA
TGTGCCAGTAGTACTCAGACAGGACTCTACGAGCAGTACTTC
CASSTQTGLYEQYF
>many|TRBV7-2|TRBJ2-3|NA
TGTGCCAGCAGCTTGGTTTTCGGGGGTAGCACAGATACGCAGTATTTT
CASSLVFGGSTDTQYF
>many|TRBV2|TRBJ2-6|TRBD1
TGTGCCAGCAGTTCTCAGGGGGCTGGGGCCAACGTCCTGACTTTC
CASSSQGAGANVLTF
>many|TRBV20-1|TRBJ1-2|NA
TGCAGTGCTTCGCCCCGGGGCAGGGATCGGAGTGGCTACACCTTC
CSASPRGRDRSGYTF
>NA|TRBV7-8|TRBJ2-1|NA
TGTGCCAGCAGCTTATCCCGGACCAAGCCGGATGAGCAGTTCTTC
CASSLSRTKPDEQFF
>NA|TRBV20-1|TRBJ2-1|TRBD2
TGCAGTGCTCCGGTAGCGGGGGGGGACAGGGATGAGCAGTTCTTC
CSAPVAGGDRDEQFF
>many|TRBV7-9|TRBJ2-7|NA
TGTGCCAGCAGCCCCATTTGGGCAGGGTCTCCGTACGAGCAGTACTTC
CASSPIWAGSPYEQYF
>many|TRBV12-3/TRBV12-4|TRBJ1-5|NA
TGTGCCAGCAGTTTGTTGTCGGACAGCACTTCTCTCAATCAGCCCCAGCATTTT
CASSLLSDSTSLNQPQHF
>few|TRBV7-9|TRBJ1-1|NA
TGTGCCAGCAGCTTAGAATTTAGGGGCACTGAAGCTTTCTTT
CASSLEFRGTEAFF
>few|TRBV4-3|TRBJ2-1|TRBD2
TGCGCCAGCAGCCAAGGGGCGGGGGGCAAGGGAAATGAGCAGTTCTTC
CASSQGAGGKGNEQFF
>many|TRBV20-1|TRBJ1-5|NA
TGCAGTGCTAGAGCCAAGTGGGGGGTAGGTCAGCCCCAGCATTTT
CSARAKWGVGQPQHF
>many|TRBV12-3/TRBV12-4|TRBJ1-2|TRBD1
TGTGCCAGCACCCGGACAGGCTTCTATGGCTACACCTTC
CASTRTGFYGYTF
>many|TRBV15|TRBJ2-7|NA
TGTGCCACCAGCAGAGTCGGAGGGAGCCACGAGCAGTACTTC
CATSRVGGSHEQYF